The clone carrying this T cell receptor beta chain was seen repeatedly, ten times or more. Its target is not known. Breast cancer patients provided tissue from their axillary draining lymph nodes. CDR1 KGHDR and CDR2 SFDVKD come from the germline V gene. Trimming took off 1 base at V and 7 bases at J, with 13 bases between the two ends. The length of the CDR3 is 15 residues. The data stem from a study of breast tumors, draining lymph nodes, adjacent tissues. The study, taken as a whole, reports: Data fit most tumor T cells coming from lymph node, expanding in tumor. Luminal-like breast cancer showed significantly greater tumor-nontumor repertoire similarity than basal-like breast cancer did. Data only fit, rather than demonstrated, lymph node origin of most tumor T cells.

TCRdb recomputed calls from the multiplex PCR reads with MiXCR, one row per CDR3 protein. The data show about 130,000 distinct CDR3 sequences, around 20% seen once. The sequence was collected from a female donor with breast cancer. Some clones in this sample may be carry-over from other donors' samples. V gene TRBV24-1 combines with J gene TRBJ2-1, with D perhaps TRBD1 (5 bases). Sequencing input: axillary lymph node tissue. The CDR3 DNA reads as TGTGCCACCAGTGATTTACACAAGACAGTTAATGAGCAGTTCTTC. Protein product: CATSDLHKTVNEQFF.